Reported below is one T cell receptor (beta chain). The antigen is unknown. The data were taken from a study of blood T cells in healthy people across ages. PCR was performed a second time for 7 to 11 cycles using a sample-barcoded 5' primer and a J-beta primer mix. MiXCR was run by TCRdb on the 5' RACE reads, yielding one entry per CDR3 protein. The sample has approximately 580,000 distinct CDR3 sequences; more than 20% are singletons. Study findings and constraints: Greater diversity and more naive CD4+ cells were seen in long-lived donors than in aged donors.

The CDR3 spans 16 residues. Germline-derived CDR1 and CDR2 are SGHKS and YYEKEE (reference sequence). Trimming took 3 bases from V and 2 from J, leaving 16 bases between them. This sample was shared with a second study, whose subject was T cells of mothers and their children. In that study: Overlap measured in related mother-child pairs was slightly, non-significantly higher than in unrelated pairs. The authors identified no persistent microchimeric T cell clones.

Material for sequencing was blood. The chain has TRBV5-5 and TRBJ2-3; D is perhaps TRBD2 (5 bases). The receptor was isolated from a boy between 10 and 17 years old in good health. The CDR3 DNA reads as TGTGCCAGCAGCTCCACCCCGGGGAGTACCACAGATACGCAGTATTTT. This gives the protein CASSSTPGSTTDTQYF.